The 11 T cell receptor beta chains in this list originate from one sample, sequenced in a study of human T cells and chemical hapten exposure. The time point here: patch test 1, 2 weeks after DPC sensitization. The treatment here: therapeutic diphenylcyclopropenone sensitization with weekly scalp DPC. TCRdb re-analysed the RACE reads in MiXCR, keeping a single row per CDR3 protein. The sample yields about 380,000 distinct CDR3 sequences, around 4.8% seen once. Sequences were derived from whole blood, sampled in connection with sensitization to the hapten diphenylcyclopropenone (DPC). These receptors were taken from a woman aged 50 to 60 with alopecia areata. Some clones in this sample may be carry-over from other donors' samples.

This clonotype was seen many times. V and J are TRBV20-1 and TRBJ1-6; D remains ambiguous. CDR3 size: 16 residues. The V end lost 3 bases, the J end lost 10 bases, and 22 bases lay between the germline ends. Germline V gene sequence: CDR1 DFQATT, CDR2 SNEGSKA (reference sequence). CDR3 residues: CSARVGRPAGQSPLHF. Here the CDR3 DNA reads TGCAGTGCTAGGGTCGGCCGGCCCGCGGGCCAATCACCCCTCCACTTT.

This clonotype showed up many times. The chain employs TRBV6-5 and TRBJ2-5, with TRBD2 matching over 13 bases. Trimming took 5 bases from V and 1 from J; bases not matched to a gene: 7. There are 17 residues in the CDR3. Germline loops: CDR1 MNHEY, CDR2 SVGAGI. The CDR3 DNA is TGTGCCAGCAGTCGACTGGGACTAGCGGGGTCCCAAGAGACCCAGTACTTC. Encoded protein: CASSRLGLAGSQETQYF.

This clonotype was counted a few times. This chain connects TRBV23-1 to TRBJ1-4; tentatively, D is TRBD1 (5 bases). TRBV23-1 is annotated as an ORF whose role is uncertain. Trimming took off 0 bases at V and 3 bases at J, with 17 bases between the two ends. CDR3 length: 18 amino acids. CDR3 DNA: TGCGCCAGCAGTCAATCAGTCAGGGATCAGTGGGCTAATGAAAAACTGTTTTTT. Protein: CASSQSVRDQWANEKLFF.

This clonotype was observed a single time. This chain links TRBV5-6 with TRBJ1-4; unclear D gene. Trimming shortened V by 4 bases and J by 4 bases, and 11 bases separated the two germline ends. CDR3 size: 14 residues. Germline loops: CDR1 SGHDT, CDR2 YYEEEE. DNA for the CDR3: TGTGCCAGCAGCGGGAGACGGAATAATGAAAAACTGTTTTTT. Encoded protein: CASSGRRNNEKLFF.

This rearrangement joins TRBV5-1 to TRBJ2-7; 9 positions match TRBD2. The CDR3 consists of 15 residues. Germline CDR1 is SGHRS and CDR2 is YFSETQ. J gave up 3 bases and V 0 bases, and 4 bases lay outside the gene matches. This CDR3 reads CASSLGPSGNYEQYF. The CDR3 coding sequence is TGCGCCAGCAGCTTGGGTCCTAGCGGGAACTACGAGCAGTACTTC.

The J gene is TRBJ2-5, the V gene TRBV7-9; tentative D call: TRBD1 (6 bases). The CDR3 sequence is 13 residues long. Germline CDR1 SEHNR, CDR2 FQNEAQ (reference sequence). Trimming pared 8 bases from V and 5 bases from J, leaving 15 bases between. The CDR3 loop reads CASQNSQGETQYF. The DNA for the CDR3 is TGTGCCAGCCAGAATTCTCAGGGGGAGACCCAGTACTTC.

This clonotype has ten or more counts. V usage is TRBV27 and J usage is TRBJ2-2, with D possibly being TRBD1 or TRBD2 (6 bases each). V was trimmed by 0 bases and J by 4 bases, leaving 12 bases between them. The CDR3 length is 16 residues. The germline CDR1 and CDR2 sequences are MNHEY and SMNVEV (reference sequence). CDR3 nucleotide sequence: TGTGCCAGCAGTTTATCGGGGGGCGAGAGCACCGGGGAGCTGTTTTTT. Translated, it gives CASSLSGGESTGELFF.

This clonotype was seen many times. The chain recombines TRBV7-2 with TRBJ1-3; D gene uncertain. Germline V CDR1 and CDR2: SGHTA, FQGNSA. This CDR3 contains 12 residues. Deletions cut 3 bases from V and 5 bases from J, with 5 bases between. CDR3 coding DNA: TGTGCCAGCAGCTTTGAAAGAAACACCATATATTTT. This codes for CASSFERNTIYF.

This clonotype was seen repeatedly, ten times or more. This sequence joins TRBV20-1 and TRBJ2-3; D may match TRBD1 or TRBD2 (5 bases each). The CDR3 covers 14 residues. V was pared by 6 bases and J by 4 bases, with 17 bases between. CDR1 is DFQATT and CDR2 is SNEGSKA in the germline V gene (reference sequence). CDR3 nucleotide sequence: TGCAGTGCCAGCTGGCTAGTGGGGGCAGATACGCAGTATTTT. Its protein is CSASWLVGADTQYF.

In this sample, this clonotype turned up many times. V and J are TRBV2 and TRBJ2-7, with D maybe TRBD2 (6 bases). Trimming shortened V by 8 bases and J by 0 bases, and 11 bases separated the two germline ends. The germline gives CDR1 SNHLY, CDR2 FYNNEI. The CDR3 covers 13 residues. The CDR3, as DNA: TGTGCCAGCGCGAGGGGACTCTCCTACGAGCAGTACTTC. Its translation: CASARGLSYEQYF.

This clonotype was recorded many times. An end of the junction does not agree with germline; a read error may underlie this. The CDR3 spells CASSLGPTASF. CDR3 DNA: TGTGCCAGCAGCTTAGGGCCAACTGCATCCTTC. This rearrangement joins TRBV28 to TRBJ2-7, with D unclear. Germline-derived CDR1 and CDR2 are MDHEN and SYDVKM. The CDR3 is 11 amino acids.